This TCR beta chain was recovered during a study of OX40 agonist ivuxolimab in advanced cancers. Study context: Antecedent anti-PD-1, anti-PD-L1 or anti-CTLA-4 therapy was permissible, with over 35% having received some.

Only in-frame clones appear in the TCRdb table, and some are missing; sequencing was by immunoSEQ multiplex PCR. The data show tens of thousands of clones, approximately 89% seen once. Remarks on this clone: Its antigen is as yet unknown.

Whole-study results and caveats: In general, CD8+ T cells held more expanded clones than CD4+ did, on average. The CD4+ and CD8+ T cells in the blood had expanded clonally by week 6 at 0.1 to 3.0 mg/kg.

Patients were ruled out by autoimmune disease history or systemic immunosuppression. The germline V gene has CDR1 GTSNPN and CDR2 SVGIG (reference sequence). Trimming stripped 4 bases from V and 2 bases from J, with 14 bases between. CDR3 length equals 14 residues. Sequenced here: CD4+ or CD8+ T cells sorted from blood, sampled in a trial of the OX40 agonist ivuxolimab. The chain links TRBV30 to TRBJ1-2; TRBD1 might be the D (5 bases). The clonotype was recovered from an adult with an advanced solid tumor such as melanoma, head and neck, liver or kidney cancer. CDR3 residues: CAWTRDGGNYGYTF. In DNA, the CDR3 is TGTGCCTGGACTCGGGACGGGGGGAACTATGGCTACACCTTC.